The clone carrying this T cell receptor (beta chain) was recorded only once. The antigen remains unidentified. Both 60 Vbeta primers and 13 Jbeta primers went into the PCR. The table came from immunoSEQ multiplex PCR; TCRdb's copy has only in-frame clones and leaves some out. The repertoire holds over 60,000 clones, 75% seen once, with approximately 13% in the top ten. This record belongs to a study of cytomegalovirus exposure and HLA in healthy donors. Study-wide points: Researchers catalogued about 150 TCR beta chains as cytomegalovirus-associated. Serostatus for CMV was the only available immune exposure information. Accurate HLA-A and HLA-B prediction from TCR beta sequences was reported for most subjects.

The CDR3 spans 15 residues. Germline V CDR1 and CDR2: SGHTA, FQGNSA. V trimming: 4 bases; J trimming: 6 bases; junction bases outside the gene matches: 10. Sequencing input: PBMCs. The V gene is TRBV7-2, the J gene TRBJ1-1; TRBD1 matches 8 bases. The origin of this receptor is a man between 65 and 85 years old in good health and CMV-seronegative. The CDR3 loop is CASSSRGRSGSEAFF. Written as DNA, the CDR3 is TGTGCCAGCAGCTCCAGGGGGCGTTCGGGGTCTGAAGCTTTCTTT.